The source of this T cell receptor beta chain is a study of T cell clonality in common variable immunodeficiency. Overall study findings and caveats: CVID subjects had higher TCRbeta clonality than healthy controls, most marked in about a third.

Generated by immunoSEQ multiplex PCR, the TCRdb table keeps only in-frame clones and is missing some. The table lists under 45,000 clones, with no singletons. This CDR3 is 14 amino acids long. V dropped 2 bases and J dropped 6 bases, with 14 bases sitting between them. Many counts were recorded for this clone. What it binds is not known. The read stops 3 residues short of the end of the CDR3; the missing end is completed from the germline J gene. Blood samples were heparinized, roughly 5 to 8.5 ml per donor. The sequence was collected from a person between 18 and 69 years old in good health. The V and J genes are TRBV12-3 or TRBV12-4 and TRBJ2-7, with a weak D call TRBD2 (5 bases). Sequencing input: peripheral blood mononuclear cells. The CDR3 loop reads CASSLRGLPSEQYF. CDR3 bases read: TGTGCCAGCAGTTTACGGGGTTTACCGTCCGAG.